In this sample, the clone carrying this T cell receptor beta chain turned up many times. The antigen is unknown. The 5'RACE template-switching step produced TCR cDNA and added a universal primer site and UMIs. In TCRdb, the 5' RACE reads were re-called with MiXCR into one record per CDR3 protein. The sample yields some 400,000 distinct CDR3 sequences, approximately 5.7% seen once. This record comes from a study of T cells after yellow fever vaccination. Findings and limits, study-wide: FACS-sorted repertoires could harbor abundant contaminating bulk-population clonotypes.

Trimming took off 3 bases at V and 11 bases at J, with 11 bases between the two ends. This CDR3 is 11 amino acids long. CDR1 is GTSNPN and CDR2 is SVGIG in the germline V gene (reference sequence). The clonotype was recovered from a man under 40 who received the YFV17D yellow fever vaccine. The input for sequencing was PBMCs, taken 5 days after the yellow fever booster vaccination. The chain uses TRBV30 and TRBJ2-1, with D possibly TRBD1 on 6 matching bases. CDR3 sequence (DNA): TGTGCCTGGAGACCAGGGACACAGCAGTTCTTC. This translates into CAWRPGTQQFF.